This is a list of T cell receptor beta chains from one sample in a study of blood T cell repertoires in COVID-19. Method: immunoSEQ multiplex PCR; TCRdb's copy keeps in-frame clones and lacks some. The data show about 330,000 clones, with 92% seen just once and around 20% held by the top ten. The sample comprised PBMCs or T cells enriched from blood (not recorded which). All receptors derive from a woman in her twenties or thirties who had recovered from COVID-19. CDR3s include the opening cysteine and the closing phenylalanine or tryptophan. Size values are once, few and many counts, or a class for expanded clones, and some rows have none.

J gene,CDR3 length,clone size,V gene,CDR3 protein
TRBJ2-3,11,-,TRBV12-3/TRBV12-4,CASSAVDTQYF
TRBJ2-1,14,-,TRBV28,CASSPGTGRHEQFF
TRBJ1-1,18,-,TRBV28,CASRNSGQPGVSNTEAFF
TRBJ2-5,15,-,TRBV3-1/TRBV3-2,CASSQDRSRGETQYF
TRBJ1-1,15,-,TRBV5-1,CASSGRQGGNTEAFF
TRBJ1-1,13,-,TRBV28,CASSLYRRTEAFF
TRBJ2-1,15,-,TRBV10-3,CAISESSGGGHEQFF
TRBJ2-5,12,-,TRBV2,CASSGTSGTTYF
TRBJ1-1,15,-,TRBV27,CASSSRRAGGTEAFF
TRBJ1-1,14,-,TRBV19,CASSYGTGSTQAFF
TRBJ2-5,13,-,TRBV19,CASSIGTAETQYF
TRBJ2-7,13,once,TRBV24-1,CATSDRTDFEQYF
TRBJ1-5,15,once,TRBV3-1/TRBV3-2,CASSQGLRRGQPQHF
TRBJ1-2,14,-,TRBV4-2,CASSQATGESGYTF
TRBJ2-7,18,-,TRBV11-2,CASSTTSGGRSLPYEQYF
TRBJ2-4,14,-,TRBV30,CAWTSTGTGDIQYF
TRBJ1-2,12,-,TRBV30,CAWSPGADGYTF
TRBJ2-2,15,-,TRBV9,CASSVGQGAAGELFF
TRBJ2-7,14,-,TRBV5-1,CASSTGTGVHEQYF
TRBJ1-2,13,-,TRBV28,CASSTGTGNGYTF
TRBJ2-1,14,-,TRBV24-1,CATSDRTSPNEQFF
TRBJ2-7,14,few,TRBV4-1,CASSQGQGSYEQYF
TRBJ2-3,16,once,TRBV5-4,CASSSRLAGDTDTQYF